The 27 T cell receptor beta chains below come from one sample, sequenced in a study of STAT5B mutations in CD4+ large granular lymphocyte leukemia. Generated by immunoSEQ multiplex PCR, the TCRdb table keeps only in-frame clones and is missing some. The sample shows some 19,000 clones, around 75% of them seen only once. The sequenced sample consisted of CD4+ T cells from blood buffy coats. Every receptor here comes from a human donor in good health.

J is TRBJ2-6 and V is TRBV25-1; maybe TRBD1 (6 bases). The V end was cut by 4 bases, the J end by 2 bases, with 9 bases between. The CDR3 spans 15 residues. From germline, CDR1 is MGHDK and CDR2 SYGVNS. CDR3 in DNA: TGTGCCAGCAGTGCTACAGGGCCTGGGGCCAACGTCCTGACTTTC. Translation: CASSATGPGANVLTF.

In its sample, this clone was seen a few times. CDR3: CASSASENQPQHF. Written as DNA, the CDR3 is TGTGCCAGCAGTGCTTCGGAGAATCAGCCCCAGCATTTT. The chain is built from TRBV2 and TRBJ1-5; D is unclear. Per the germline V gene, CDR1 is SNHLY and CDR2 is FYNNEI. Trimming took 4 bases from V and 4 from J, leaving 8 bases between them. CDR3 size: 13 residues.

The rearrangement joins TRBV4-3 to TRBJ2-2; TRBD2 matches at 8 bases. This CDR3 has 15 residues. Germline loops: CDR1 LGHNA, CDR2 YSLEER. Unmatched junction bases numbered 4, after V lost 2 bases and J lost 5 bases. CDR3: CASSQTGGLTGELFF. The CDR3 bases are TGCGCCAGCAGCCAAACGGGGGGGCTAACCGGGGAGCTGTTTTTT.

This clone was detected only a few times. The chain is built from TRBV4-3 and TRBJ2-1, with a weak D call TRBD2 (6 bases). Per the germline V gene, CDR1 is LGHNA and CDR2 is YSLEER. Trimming pared 1 base from V and 3 bases from J, leaving 16 bases between. This CDR3 comprises 17 residues. CDR3 amino acids: CASSQAQTRLGYNEQFF. The CDR3 DNA sequence: TGCGCCAGCAGCCAAGCCCAGACTAGGCTGGGCTACAATGAGCAGTTCTTC.

The chain couples TRBV2 to TRBJ1-1; D call uncertain. In germline, CDR1 is SNHLY, CDR2 FYNNEI. V was clipped by 3 bases and J by 0 bases, with 5 bases between them. This CDR3 is built from 13 residues. For the CDR3, the DNA is TGTGCCAGCAGTGAGAGATTGAACACTGAAGCTTTCTTT. Protein sequence: CASSERLNTEAFF.

This rearrangement joins TRBV4-1 to TRBJ1-6; D unresolved. The CDR3 totals 16 residues. V was trimmed by 0 bases and J by 4 bases, leaving 10 bases between them. From germline, CDR1 is MGHRA and CDR2 YSYEKL. This chain's CDR3 is CASSQEVDGYNSPLHF. As DNA, the CDR3 is TGCGCCAGCAGCCAAGAGGTTGACGGATATAATTCACCCCTCCACTTT.

This chain uses TRBV10-3 with TRBJ2-3; TRBD2 agrees at 8 bases. This CDR3 has 13 residues. The J segment lost 6 bases and the V segment lost 6 bases, leaving 5 bases of the junction unmatched. Germline V lookup: CDR1 ENHRY, CDR2 SYGVKD. CDR3 sequence reads: CAIRGAGVDTQYF. The DNA of the CDR3 is TGTGCCATCAGAGGAGCGGGAGTCGATACGCAGTATTTT.

The chain employs TRBV29-1 and TRBJ2-5; D is undetermined. This CDR3 is 11 amino acids long. Trimming cost V 6 bases and J 5 bases, with 10 bases left between them. Germline CDR1 is SQVTM and CDR2 is ANQGSEA. CDR3 region: CSVAVGETQYF. The CDR3, as DNA: TGCAGCGTGGCGGTAGGGGAGACCCAGTACTTC.

The chain is built from TRBV21-1 and TRBJ1-2. TRBV21-1 is a pseudogene. The CDR3 spans 16 residues. CDR3 bases: TGTGCCAGCAGCAAACCAAAAGGCGGGGGGCAGGGTGGCTACACCTTC. It codes for CASSKPKGGGQGGYTF.

This clone turned up a few times. The rearrangement uses TRBV30 and TRBJ1-1; 8 nucleotides agree with TRBD1. This CDR3 has 13 amino acids. Germline trimming cut 5 bases from V and 1 base from J; bases unmatched to any gene: 3. The germline V gene has CDR1 GTSNPN and CDR2 SVGIG (reference sequence). The CDR3 region is CAWHRGKNTEAFF. CDR3 nucleotide sequence: TGTGCCTGGCACAGGGGGAAGAACACTGAAGCTTTCTTT.

The genes are TRBV6-5 and TRBJ1-5; D is uncertain. Trimming took off 6 bases at V and 0 bases at J, with 9 bases between the two ends. This CDR3 contains 14 residues. CDR1 is MNHEY and CDR2 is SVGAGI in the germline V gene. In DNA form, the CDR3 reads TGTGCCAGCAGAGCTCTTTCTAGCAATCAGCCCCAGCATTTT. It codes for CASRALSSNQPQHF.

This clone has a handful of counts. The V and J genes are TRBV7-9 and TRBJ1-1, with 9 positions matching TRBD1. V was pared by 5 bases and J by 11 bases, with 9 bases of the junction left unmatched. CDR3 length: 13 residues. The germline CDR1 and CDR2 sequences are SEHNR and FQNEAQ (reference sequence). The CDR3 spells CASSQRGQGSAFF. The CDR3, as DNA: TGTGCCAGCAGCCAGAGGGGACAGGGCTCCGCTTTCTTT.

The chain carries TRBV4-3 and TRBJ2-3; 7 positions agree with TRBD1. CDR3 size: 18 residues. V gave up 1 base and J gave up 0 bases; unmatched junction bases: 10. Germline lookup yields CDR1 LGHNA and CDR2 YSLEER. This CDR3 reads CASSQAPNAGGSTDTQYF. In nucleotides, the CDR3 is TGCGCCAGCAGCCAAGCGCCCAACGCAGGGGGAAGCACAGATACGCAGTATTTT.

The chain links TRBV30 to TRBJ2-5; D perhaps matches TRBD1 (6 bases). This CDR3 spans 12 amino acids. Trimming left V 4 bases short and J 7 bases short, with 13 bases between. Germline V lookup: CDR1 GTSNPN, CDR2 SVGIG (reference sequence). The CDR3 DNA follows: TGTGCCTGGAAGGGGGATAAAGGGACCCAGTACTTC. As protein: CAWKGDKGTQYF.

The rearrangement joins TRBV7-2 to TRBJ2-7; 10 bases agree with TRBD2. CDR1 SGHTA and CDR2 FQGNSA come from the germline V gene. The CDR3 is 15 residues long. Trimming removed 3 bases from V and 4 bases from J; junction bases left unmatched: 6. For the CDR3, the DNA is TGTGCCAGCAGCTTCGGTGGGACTAGCGCTTACGAGCAGTACTTC. Translated, it gives CASSFGGTSAYEQYF.

The V gene is TRBV19, the J gene TRBJ1-1, with D perhaps TRBD1 (6 bases). V was clipped by 5 bases and J by 0 bases, with 16 bases between them. CDR3 length: 16 amino acids. CDR1 LNHDA and CDR2 SQIVND come from the germline V gene (reference sequence). CDR3: CASSSSQGYLNTEAFF. The DNA of the CDR3 is TGTGCCAGTAGTTCCTCCCAGGGGTATTTGAACACTGAAGCTTTCTTT.

V is TRBV11-3 and J is TRBJ2-7; 9 nucleotides agree with TRBD1. The CDR3 sequence is 15 residues long. V was pared by 4 bases and J by 3 bases, with 7 bases of the junction left unmatched. The V gene's germline CDR1 is SGHNT and CDR2 YENEEA. DNA for the CDR3: TGTGCCAGCAGCTGGGGACAGGGAGAAATCTACGAGCAGTACTTC. Its translation is CASSWGQGEIYEQYF.

V is TRBV5-8 and J is TRBJ2-5; tentatively, D is TRBD1 or TRBD2 (5 bases each). CDR1 is SGHTS, CDR2 YDEGEE, per germline. The germline V and J ends were trimmed by 4 bases and 6 bases, with 19 bases remaining between them. The CDR3 contains 15 residues. As DNA, the CDR3 is TGTGCCAGCAGCCGGGAAACCGGGACGACGAAGACCCAGTACTTC. This codes for CASSRETGTTKTQYF.

The chain couples TRBV7-8 to TRBJ2-1; D not certain. The germline V gene encodes CDR1 SGHVS and CDR2 FQNEAQ. V was shortened by 5 bases and J by 4 bases, with 12 bases between the two germline ends. The CDR3 totals 14 residues. The CDR3 sequence is CASSRVQRYNEQFF. The DNA for the CDR3 is TGTGCCAGCAGCAGAGTTCAAAGATACAATGAGCAGTTCTTC.

Here the CDR3 DNA reads TGTGCCAGCAGCATGACGGGTTACGAGCAGTACTTC. Protein: CASSMTGYEQYF. The J gene is TRBJ2-7, the V gene TRBV11-3; D ambiguous. The CDR3 has 12 amino acids. Trimming cost V 5 bases and J 4 bases, with 9 bases left between them. Germline V lookup: CDR1 SGHNT, CDR2 YENEEA. The variable domain in full, completed from reference TRBV11-3 and TRBJ2-7, reads EAGVVQSPRYKIIEKKQPVAFWCNPISGHNTLYWYLQNLGQGPELLIRYENEEAVDDSQLPKDRFSAERLKGVDSTLKIQPAELGDSAVYLCASSMTGYEQYFGPGTRLTVT.

This clone showed up just once. The J gene is TRBJ1-1, the V gene TRBV10-3; TRBD1 matches at 8 bases. CDR1 ENHRY and CDR2 SYGVKD come from the germline V gene. This CDR3 has 14 residues. V gave up 3 bases and J gave up 3 bases; unmatched junction bases: 3. CDR3 region: CAISDGTGYTEAFF. CDR3 in DNA: TGTGCCATCAGTGACGGGACAGGCTACACTGAAGCTTTCTTT.

V is TRBV4-3 and J is TRBJ1-5; TRBD1 aligns across 9 bases. The CDR3 has 15 amino acids. Germline assignment: CDR1 LGHNA and CDR2 YSLEER. V shed 3 bases and J 4 bases; nucleotides not matched to a gene: 4. CDR3 in amino acids: CASSQIQGANQPQHF. CDR3 DNA sequence: TGCGCCAGCAGCCAGATACAGGGGGCGAATCAGCCCCAGCATTTT.

The V gene is TRBV5-4, the J gene TRBJ1-6, with D perhaps matching TRBD1 (6 bases). The V gene's germline CDR1 is SGHNT and CDR2 YYREEE (reference sequence). V lost 2 bases and J lost 1, with 13 bases in between. This CDR3 is 17 amino acids long. The CDR3 sequence is CASSFGGGASYNSPLHF. The CDR3 DNA follows: TGTGCCAGCAGCTTTGGGGGGGGCGCATCCTATAATTCACCCCTCCACTTT.

This chain connects TRBV7-2 to TRBJ1-6; the D gene is possibly TRBD1 (6 bases). The CDR3 spans 15 residues. Trimming stripped 2 bases from V and 8 bases from J, with 13 bases between. Germline-derived CDR1 and CDR2 are SGHTA and FQGNSA. Here the CDR3 reads CASSLLGGTDSPLHF. Written as DNA, the CDR3 is TGTGCCAGCAGCTTACTCGGGGGCACGGATTCACCCCTCCACTTT.

The chain uses TRBV9 and TRBJ1-3; tentatively, D is TRBD1 (5 bases). In germline, CDR1 is SGDLS, CDR2 YYNGEE. There are 16 residues in the CDR3. V lost 0 bases to trimming and J lost 0 bases, with 10 bases between them. The CDR3 nucleotides are TGTGCCAGCAGCGTAGTTGGGACCCACTCTGGAAACACCATATATTTT. It codes for CASSVVGTHSGNTIYF.

The chain carries TRBV19 and TRBJ2-1, with D maybe TRBD2 (5 bases). The CDR3 spans 14 residues. CDR1 is LNHDA, CDR2 SQIVND, per germline (reference sequence). V gave up 6 bases and J gave up 5 bases, with 14 bases separating them. The CDR3: CASRGLAVHNEQFF. The CDR3, as DNA: TGTGCCAGTAGAGGTCTAGCAGTCCACAATGAGCAGTTCTTC. Based on the CDR3 plus reference TRBV19 and TRBJ2-1, the full variable domain is DGGITQSPKYLFRKEGQNVTLSCEQNLNHDAMYWYRQDPGQGLRLIYYSQIVNDFQKGDIAEGYSVSREKKESFPLTVTSAQKNPTAFYLCASRGLAVHNEQFFGPGTRLTVL.

The chain is built from TRBV5-1 and TRBJ2-2, with TRBD2 matching 9 bases. Germline CDR1 SGHRS, CDR2 YFSETQ. After removal of 5 bases from V and 1 base from J, the junction contained 3 bases not matched to a gene. The CDR3 consists of 15 residues. This chain's CDR3 is CASRSSGGNTGELFF. In DNA form, the CDR3 reads TGCGCCAGCAGGAGTAGCGGGGGGAACACCGGGGAGCTGTTTTTT.